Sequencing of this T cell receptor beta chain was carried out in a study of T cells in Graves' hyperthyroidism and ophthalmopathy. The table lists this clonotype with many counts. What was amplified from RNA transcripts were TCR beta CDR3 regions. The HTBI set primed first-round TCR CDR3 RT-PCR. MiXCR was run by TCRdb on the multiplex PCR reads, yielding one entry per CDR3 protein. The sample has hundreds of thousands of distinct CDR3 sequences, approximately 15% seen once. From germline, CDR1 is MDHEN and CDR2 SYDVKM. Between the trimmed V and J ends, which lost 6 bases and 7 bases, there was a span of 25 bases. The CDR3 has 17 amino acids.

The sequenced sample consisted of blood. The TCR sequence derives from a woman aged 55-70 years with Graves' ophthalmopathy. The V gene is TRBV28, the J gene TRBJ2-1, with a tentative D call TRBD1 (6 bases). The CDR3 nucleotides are TGTGCCAGCAGCTTACGACAGGTCTTGGTGGTCGGAAATGAGCAGTTCTTC. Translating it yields CASSLRQVLVVGNEQFF. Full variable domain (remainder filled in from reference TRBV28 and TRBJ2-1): DVKVTQSSRYLVKRTGEKVFLECVQDMDHENMFWYRQDPGLGLRLIYFSYDVKMKEKGDIPEGYSVSREKKERFSLILESASTNQTSMYLCASSLRQVLVVGNEQFFGPGTRLTVL.